A few counts support the clone carrying this T cell receptor beta chain. Its antigen remains unidentified. TCRdb processed the 5' RACE reads anew with MiXCR; each CDR3 protein has one entry. The sample holds approximately 600,000 distinct CDR3 sequences, around 7.4% seen once. This sample was taken from a study of identical twins. Whole-study findings and limits: For out-of-frame alpha sequences shared by twins, low generation probability was in excess. Invariant cells of the MAIT and iNKT types might have partly distorted the zero-insertion analyses. Insertions were fewer in abundant cord blood beta clonotypes, whereas memory repertoires showed none of this pattern. Models predicted less out-of-frame TCR alpha sharing in monozygotic twins than was found.

The CDR3 has 17 amino acids. Germline CDR1 is SGHVS and CDR2 is FQNEAQ. Germline trimming cut 4 bases from V and 3 bases from J; bases unmatched to any gene: 10. These data also featured in a second study, about yellow fever vaccine responses in identical twins.

Sequencing was carried out using PBMCs. This chain uses TRBV7-8 with TRBJ2-3; 10 nucleotides match TRBD2. The clonotype originates from a woman aged 18 to 35 in good health. The CDR3 region is CASSSLAGTSVTDTQYF. CDR3 DNA: TGTGCCAGCAGCTCCCTCGCCGGGACTAGCGTAACAGATACGCAGTATTTT. The full variable domain, its missing parts supplied by reference TRBV7-8 and TRBJ2-3, is GAGVSQSPRYKVAKRGQDVALRCDPISGHVSLFWYQQALGQGPEFLTYFQNEAQLDKSGLPSDRFFAERPEGSVSTLKIQRTQQEDSAVYLCASSSLAGTSVTDTQYFGPGTRLTVL.